The rows below give T cell receptor beta chains drawn from one sample of a study of shared clonotypes between healthy human individuals. Repertoires were generated with immunoSEQ multiplex PCR, while TCRdb's copy carries only in-frame clones and drops some. The sample yields 110,000 or so clones, 68% seen once. The sample taken for sequencing was memory CD8+ T cells sorted from blood. All receptors come from a woman aged 25 to 39 in good health. Both conserved end residues are part of each CDR3. The D gene is left open where the match is weak. The listing skips clone size in some rows; elsewhere it reads once, few, many or a size class.

J gene | CDR3 length | D gene | clone size | V gene | CDR3 protein | CDR3 DNA
TRBJ2-7 | 14 | TRBD1 | once | TRBV10-3 | CAIASGQGTYEQYF | TGTGCCATCGCCTCGGGACAGGGGACTTACGAGCAGTACTTC
TRBJ1-1 | 16 | NA | NA | TRBV27 | CASSLRAGRMNTEAFF | TGTGCCAGCAGTTTAAGGGCAGGAAGAATGAACACTGAAGCTTTCTTT
TRBJ2-1 | 15 | NA | NA | TRBV19 | CASSILTGGYNEQFF | TGTGCCAGTAGTATTTTGACTGGGGGGTACAATGAGCAGTTCTTC
TRBJ1-5 | 13 | NA | NA | TRBV19 | CASSSGGNQPQHF | TGTGCCAGTAGTTCCGGAGGTAATCAGCCCCAGCATTTT
TRBJ2-7 | 21 | TRBD2 | NA | TRBV12-5 | CASGASGEVGRRGHTSYEQYF | TGTGCTAGTGGTGCCTCGGGGGAGGTCGGGAGGAGGGGCCACACCTCCTACGAGCAGTACTTC
TRBJ1-5 | 14 | NA | NA | TRBV6-5 | CASSDSTDNQPQHF | TGTGCCAGCAGTGACTCGACGGATAATCAGCCCCAGCATTTT
TRBJ2-1 | 15 | TRBD2 | NA | TRBV15 | CATSRGQREVLSQFF | TGTGCCACCAGCCGCGGCCAGCGGGAGGTCTTGAGCCAGTTCTTC
TRBJ1-2 | 18 | NA | few | TRBV5-4 | CASSLDNLGSTSNYGYTF | TGTGCCAGCAGCTTGGACAATCTGGGGTCTACCTCTAACTATGGCTACACCTTC
TRBJ1-2 | 15 | TRBD1 | NA | TRBV4-1 | CASSFRDRGNYGYTF | TGCGCCAGCAGCTTCCGGGACAGGGGGAACTATGGCTACACCTTC
TRBJ1-5 | 14 | NA | NA | TRBV18 | CASSPQGPDQPQHF | TGTGCCAGCTCACCCCAGGGGCCGGATCAGCCCCAGCATTTT
TRBJ2-3 | 17 | TRBD1 | NA | TRBV9 | CASSLRDRGDYTDTQYF | TGTGCCAGCAGCCTCAGGGACAGGGGGGATTACACAGATACGCAGTATTTT
TRBJ1-2 | 14 | NA | NA | TRBV11-2 | CASSLAGRNYGYTF | TGTGCCAGCAGCTTAGCGGGACGGAACTATGGCTACACCTTC
TRBJ2-7 | 11 | NA | NA | TRBV5-4 | CASSLFGEQYF | TGTGCCAGCAGCTTGTTTGGGGAGCAGTACTTC
TRBJ2-2 | 14 | NA | NA | TRBV6-1 | CASSESPVPGELFF | TGTGCCAGCAGTGAATCCCCGGTCCCCGGGGAGCTGTTTTTT
TRBJ2-5 | 15 | TRBD2 | few | TRBV7-2 | CASSLEAGVWETQYF | TGTGCCAGCAGCTTAGAAGCGGGAGTTTGGGAGACCCAGTACTTC
TRBJ2-1 | 17 | NA | many | TRBV4-2 | CASSQDFSGRPYNEQFF | TGTGCCAGCAGCCAAGATTTTTCAGGAAGGCCCTACAATGAGCAGTTCTTC
TRBJ1-2 | 9 | NA | few | TRBV29-1 | CSPDYGYTF | TGCAGCCCGGACTATGGCTACACCTTC
TRBJ1-5 | 15 | NA | NA | TRBV6-9 | CASLTRGGSNQPQHF | TGCGCCAGCCTTACCAGGGGAGGTAGCAATCAGCCCCAGCATTTT
TRBJ2-5 | 15 | TRBD1 | NA | TRBV18 | CASSSSRGSQETQYF | TGTGCCAGCTCAAGCTCCAGGGGGTCCCAAGAGACCCAGTACTTC
TRBJ2-5 | 14 | NA | few | TRBV5-1 | CASSLWQGSQTQYF | TGCGCCAGCAGCTTGTGGCAGGGGTCCCAGACCCAGTACTTC
TRBJ2-2 | 14 | NA | NA | TRBV29-1 | CSVEIVFGAGELFF | TGCAGCGTTGAAATTGTCTTCGGGGCCGGGGAGCTGTTTTTT
TRBJ2-5 | 13 | TRBD1 | NA | TRBV13 | CASSRQGVQTQYF | TGTGCCAGCAGCCGACAGGGCGTCCAGACCCAGTACTTC
TRBJ2-5 | 17 | TRBD2 | NA | TRBV5-4 | CASSLWASGSPGETQYF | TGTGCCAGCAGCTTGTGGGCTAGCGGGAGCCCCGGGGAGACCCAGTACTTC
TRBJ1-4 | 15 | NA | NA | TRBV6-1 | CASSEADGGHEKLFF | TGTGCCAGCAGTGAAGCGGACGGGGGGCATGAAAAACTGTTTTTT
TRBJ2-1 | 11 | NA | few | TRBV15 | CATSRENEQFF | TGTGCCACCAGCAGAGAGAATGAGCAGTTCTTC
TRBJ2-6 | 15 | NA | many | TRBV6-4 | CASSDRDSGANVLTF | TGTGCCAGCAGTGACAGGGACTCTGGGGCCAACGTCCTGACTTTC
TRBJ2-1 | 15 | NA | NA | TRBV6-4 | CASSERAGSYNEQFF | TGTGCCAGCAGTGAAAGGGCGGGTTCCTACAATGAGCAGTTCTTC
TRBJ2-1 | 13 | TRBD1 | NA | TRBV28 | CASSSGQHNEQFF | TGTGCCAGCAGTTCGGGACAGCACAATGAGCAGTTCTTC
TRBJ2-1 | 18 | TRBD2 | NA | TRBV7-9 | CASSPRTSGRAGYNEQFF | TGTGCCAGCAGCCCGCGGACTAGCGGGAGGGCCGGATACAATGAGCAGTTCTTC
TRBJ2-7 | 14 | NA | once | TRBV6-5 | CASSYNDRSYEQYF | TGTGCCAGCAGTTACAACGACCGTAGCTACGAGCAGTACTTC
TRBJ2-2 | 12 | NA | few | TRBV29-1 | CSVERTTGELFF | TGCAGCGTTGAGAGGACCACCGGGGAGCTGTTTTTT
TRBJ2-5 | 14 | NA | NA | TRBV6-5 | CASSYPGSQETQYF | TGTGCCAGCAGTTACCCCGGATCCCAAGAGACCCAGTACTTC
TRBJ2-7 | 15 | TRBD2 | NA | TRBV4-2 | CASSQELAGAYEQYF | TGTGCCAGCAGCCAAGAACTAGCGGGAGCCTACGAGCAGTACTTC
TRBJ2-3 | 15 | TRBD1 | NA | TRBV11-2 | CASSSRDRYTDTQYF | TGTGCCAGCAGCTCCCGGGACAGGTACACAGATACGCAGTATTTT
TRBJ2-1 | 16 | TRBD2 | NA | TRBV15 | CATSRDGGLAGVRQFF | TGTGCCACCAGCAGAGATGGCGGACTAGCGGGAGTCCGGCAGTTCTTC
TRBJ2-7 | 14 | TRBD2 | NA | TRBV6-4 | CASTGSGRTYEQYF | TGTGCCAGCACCGGTAGCGGGCGGACCTACGAGCAGTACTTC
TRBJ2-1 | 13 | NA | NA | TRBV12-5 | CASGLVATNEQFF | TGTGCTAGTGGTTTGGTAGCGACTAATGAGCAGTTCTTC
TRBJ2-2 | 19 | TRBD2 | NA | TRBV7-8 | CASSSITGRGVLRTGELFF | TGTGCCAGCAGCTCGATTACGGGGAGGGGCGTATTACGCACCGGGGAGCTGTTTTTT
TRBJ2-1 | 15 | NA | NA | TRBV5-6 | CASSLNLATYNEQFF | TGTGCCAGCAGCTTGAACCTCGCGACATACAATGAGCAGTTCTTC
TRBJ2-6 | 16 | TRBD1 | NA | TRBV28 | CASSPGTGTGANVLTF | TGTGCCAGCAGTCCAGGGACAGGGACTGGGGCCAACGTCCTGACTTTC
TRBJ2-7 | 15 | NA | NA | TRBV19 | CASSIRENRPYEQYF | TGTGCCAGTAGTATTAGAGAAAACAGGCCCTACGAGCAGTACTTC
TRBJ1-2 | 15 | NA | NA | TRBV25-1 | CASSELSGVDYGYTF | TGTGCCAGCAGTGAATTGTCAGGAGTTGACTATGGCTACACCTTC
TRBJ2-7 | 15 | TRBD1 | once | TRBV6-1 | CASSLTETGLYEQYF | TGTGCCAGCAGTTTAACCGAGACAGGGCTCTACGAGCAGTACTTC
TRBJ2-1 | 17 | NA | NA | TRBV2 | CASSEAPRQWVRNEQFF | TGTGCCAGCAGTGAAGCGCCGAGACAGTGGGTACGCAATGAGCAGTTCTTC
TRBJ1-5 | 17 | NA | NA | TRBV4-1 | CASSPFMVRFQHLPQHF | TGCGCCAGCAGCCCCTTTATGGTGCGTTTTCAACATCTGCCCCAGCATTTT
TRBJ2-7 | 14 | TRBD1 | NA | TRBV28 | CASSLTGEEVEQYF | TGTGCCAGCAGTTTGACAGGGGAGGAGGTCGAGCAGTACTTC